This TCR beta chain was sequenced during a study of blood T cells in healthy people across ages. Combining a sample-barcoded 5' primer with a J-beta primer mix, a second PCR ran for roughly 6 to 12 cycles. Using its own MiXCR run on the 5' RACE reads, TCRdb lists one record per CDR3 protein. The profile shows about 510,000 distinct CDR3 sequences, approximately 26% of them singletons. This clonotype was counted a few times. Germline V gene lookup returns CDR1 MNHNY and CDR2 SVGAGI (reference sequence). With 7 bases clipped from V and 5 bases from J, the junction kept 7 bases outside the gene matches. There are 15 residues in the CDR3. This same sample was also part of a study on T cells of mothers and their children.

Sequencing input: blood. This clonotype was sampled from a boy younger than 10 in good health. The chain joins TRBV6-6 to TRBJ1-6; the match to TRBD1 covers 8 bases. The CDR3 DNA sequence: TGTGCCAGCAAGGTGGCAGGGGGCAATAATTCACCCCTCCACTTT. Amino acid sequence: CASKVAGGNNSPLHF.